The present entry profiles one T cell receptor (beta chain) with its context. The assay was immunoSEQ multiplex PCR, and TCRdb's table has in-frame clones only and misses some. Among 110,000 to 150,000 clones listed, 86% were seen once. In germline, CDR1 is SGHTA, CDR2 FQGTGA. The CDR3 runs 15 residues. Trimming cost V 0 bases and J 2 bases; bases outside gene matches: 1. This sample is drawn from a study of blood T cell repertoires in COVID-19. The sequence derives from a man aged 45 to 65 who had recovered from COVID-19. The sequencing sample was made of PBMCs or T cells enriched from blood (not recorded which). The chain employs TRBV7-3 and TRBJ2-3; 8 nucleotides agree with TRBD2. The CDR3 spells CASSLTSGATDTQYF. DNA of the CDR3: TGTGCCAGCAGCTTAACTAGCGGGGCCACAGATACGCAGTATTTT.